The 7 T cell receptor beta chains in this list originate from one sample, sequenced in a study of tumor-infiltrating lymphocytes in primary liver carcinoma. Unsorted bulk tissue, about 19-32 mg of it, served as the source for co-extraction of RNA and DNA. A constant-region primer served to make TCR beta cDNA from about 500 ng total RNA. Slightly modified ARM-PCR served as the procedure for the TCR beta libraries. These libraries came from three rounds of nested multiplex PCR. Amplification in the first two PCR rounds was performed using TRBV1-TRBV30 forward primers and a C-beta reverse primer for around 11 cycles each. TCRdb redid the calling of the multiplex PCR reads with MiXCR, one entry per CDR3 protein. The sample lists more than 75,000 distinct CDR3 sequences, 72% occurring once. The sample taken for sequencing was liver tumor tissue from sampling region 1. The subset: tumor region T1, superior pole. These receptors were collected from a man aged 35 to 55 with primary liver carcinoma and hepatitis B virus infection.

Details on this clonotype: A junction end diverges from the germline sequence, so it may reflect a read error. The chain recombines TRBV4-2 with TRBJ2-7; D perhaps matches TRBD2 (5 bases). The CDR3 has 15 residues. CDR1 and CDR2 (germline): LGHNA, YNFKEQ. CDR3 DNA sequence: TGTGCAAGCAGCCAAACAGCGAGAGGGACCTACGAGCAGTACTTC. Protein: CASSQTARGTYEQYF.

Ten or more counts support this clonotype. This chain connects TRBV6-5 to TRBJ2-7; the D gene is possibly TRBD2 (6 bases). CDR1 and CDR2 (germline): MNHEY, SVGAGI. The V and J ends lost 1 base and 3 bases respectively, with 13 bases between them. There are 15 residues in the CDR3. The chain's CDR3 is CASSYWRDGNYEQYF. The CDR3 coding sequence is TGTGCCAGCAGTTACTGGCGGGACGGTAACTACGAGCAGTACTTC.

As concerns this clonotype: A read error is possible here, since a much larger clone lies one base away. CDR3 in DNA: TGTGCCAGTCGACAGTCCAGGGATACGCAGTATTTT. As protein: CASRQSRDTQYF. The V gene is TRBV19, the J gene TRBJ2-3; a possible D gene is TRBD1 (5 bases). The CDR3 spans 12 residues. Germline-derived CDR1 and CDR2 are LNHDA and SQIVND (reference sequence). V shed 8 bases and J shed 6 bases, with 12 bases lying between them.

The sample holds one count of this clonotype. At one boundary the junction diverges from the germline segment, which might be a read error. V is TRBV6-1 and J is TRBJ2-7; no clear D. CDR1 is MNHNS, CDR2 SASEGT, per germline. This CDR3 is 13 amino acids long. The CDR3: CASSEWVSYEHYF. The CDR3 DNA is TGTGCCAGCAGTGAATGGGTTTCCTACGAGCACTACTTT.

About this clonotype itself: This is likely a read error, given that the CDR3 carries no conserved phenylalanine or tryptophan at its end. The chain carries TRBV7-8 and TRBJ2-1; D is uncertain. The ends were cut back, 6 bases at V and 10 bases at J, with 28 bases in the middle. CDR1 SGHVS and CDR2 FQNEAQ come from the germline V gene. The length of the CDR3 is 17 residues. Here the CDR3 DNA reads TGTGCCAGCAGTAGCACAGCGCTAGTCACCCTATCGAAGGAGCAGTTCCTC. Encoded protein: CASSSTALVTLSKEQFL.

This clonotype was picked up a small number of times. This may come from a read error, since a much larger clone is one base off. This chain joins TRBV13 and TRBJ1-2, with D possibly being TRBD1 (6 bases). This CDR3 contains 14 residues. The germline V gene has CDR1 PRHDT and CDR2 FYEKMQ (reference sequence). The CDR3, as DNA: TGTACCAGCAGCTACACGGGACACCCCTATGGCTACACCTTC. It specifies CTSSYTGHPYGYTF.

On this clonotype itself: At one boundary the junction diverges from the germline segment, which might be a read error. The chain recombines TRBV10-3 with TRBJ2-7; the match to TRBD1 covers 9 bases. Per germline, CDR1 ENHRY and CDR2 SYGVKD. There are 17 residues in the CDR3. The CDR3 bases are TGTGTCATCAGTGCCCTTCCCCCCGGACAGGGGTTCGGCGAGCAATACTTC. Amino acid sequence: CVISALPPGQGFGEQYF.